This T cell receptor (beta chain) is drawn from a study of cytomegalovirus exposure and HLA in healthy donors. Primers for the PCR totalled 60 Vbeta and 13 Jbeta. Using immunoSEQ multiplex PCR, the repertoire was profiled, and TCRdb retains in-frame clones only, with some absent. The table has 210,000 or so clones, around 87% seen once; the top ten hold roughly 1.3%. The CDR3 is 20 amino acids. This receptor was obtained from a man aged 25 to 40 in good health and CMV-seronegative. This chain connects TRBV21-1 to TRBJ2-2; TRBD2, as called in the table, went unchecked against the DNA. TRBV21-1 is annotated as a pseudogene. Sequences were obtained from PBMCs. The chain's CDR3 is CASSPAPLAGGPENTGELFF. The CDR3 DNA reads as TGTGCCAGCAGCCCGGCCCCCCTAGCGGGAGGGCCTGAGAACACCGGGGAGCTGTTTTTT.